The 25 T cell receptor beta chains given below trace back to one sample, sequenced in a study of early T cells in non-severe SARS-CoV-2 infection. TCRdb passed the 5' RACE reads through MiXCR, listing each CDR3 protein once. The table shows tens of thousands of distinct CDR3 sequences, with 13% occurring only once. Sequenced sample: whole blood. These receptors were collected from an adult who was a healthcare worker with PCR-confirmed SARS-CoV-2 infection or an uninfected control (not recorded which).

This clonotype showed up many times. V gene TRBV7-2 combines with J gene TRBJ1-2; tentatively, D is TRBD1 (6 bases). This CDR3 is 13 amino acids long. Germline V lookup: CDR1 SGHTA, CDR2 FQGNSA. Deletions cut 6 bases from V and 4 bases from J, with 12 bases between. The CDR3 DNA sequence: TGTGCCAGCAGAATGACAGGTTTCTATGGCTACACCTTC. This encodes CASRMTGFYGYTF.

This clonotype was recorded at least ten times. This chain links TRBV27 with TRBJ1-2, with D uncertain. V lost 5 bases to trimming and J lost 0 bases, with 16 bases between them. There are 16 residues in the CDR3. Germline values: CDR1 MNHEY, CDR2 SMNVEV (reference sequence). For the CDR3, the DNA is TGTGCCAGCAGTGCCGCCGGGCAGCACCCTAACTATGGCTACACCTTC. Amino acid sequence: CASSAAGQHPNYGYTF.

This clonotype was seen at least ten times. The rearrangement uses TRBV5-1 and TRBJ1-5, with 9 bases identical to TRBD1. V was pared by 4 bases and J by 6 bases, with 14 bases of the junction left unmatched. CDR3 length: 17 residues. Germline V gene data show CDR1 as SGHRS and CDR2 as YFSETQ. CDR3 in amino acids: CASSPGTGLRGGQPQHF. For the CDR3, the DNA is TGCGCCAGCAGCCCCGGGACAGGGCTTCGTGGGGGTCAGCCCCAGCATTTT.

This clonotype was observed many times. This sequence joins TRBV2 and TRBJ2-7; 7 nucleotides agree with TRBD1. V was clipped by 8 bases and J by 0 bases; unmatched bases: 13. The CDR3 spans 16 residues. Germline V gene data show CDR1 as SNHLY and CDR2 as FYNNEI. The CDR3 loop reads CASGHPRDRLSYEQYF. Here the CDR3 DNA reads TGTGCCAGCGGCCATCCCCGGGACAGACTCTCCTACGAGCAGTACTTC.

This clonotype was found many times. The genes are TRBV6-2 or TRBV6-3 and TRBJ2-2; D not certain. V lost 6 bases, J lost 3 bases, and 8 bases lay in between. Looked up from germline, CDR1 is MNHEY and CDR2 is SVGEGT. This CDR3 has 13 amino acids. The CDR3 sequence: CASSPIDTGELFF. The CDR3 bases are TGTGCCAGCAGCCCGATAGACACCGGGGAGCTGTTTTTT.

The table lists this clonotype with a few counts. V usage is TRBV9 and J usage is TRBJ1-6; D ambiguous. Between the trimmed V and J ends, which lost 4 bases and 0 bases, there was a span of 11 bases. In germline, CDR1 is SGDLS, CDR2 YYNGEE. The CDR3 has 16 amino acids. The DNA for the CDR3 is TGTGCCAGCAGCCCCTATGGGAGCTCCTATAATTCACCCCTCCACTTT. It translates to CASSPYGSSYNSPLHF. The full variable domain, its missing parts supplied by reference TRBV9 and TRBJ1-6, is DSGVTQTPKHLITATGQRVTLRCSPRSGDLSVYWYQQSLDQGLQFLIQYYNGEERAKGNILERFSAQQFPDLHSELNLSSLELGDSALYFCASSPYGSSYNSPLHFGNGTRLTVT.

This clonotype came up many times. The chain uses TRBV9 and TRBJ1-1; possible D gene TRBD1, 6 bases. This CDR3 is built from 14 residues. Germline V lookup: CDR1 SGDLS, CDR2 YYNGEE. Trimming shortened V by 1 base and J by 2 bases, and 9 bases separated the two germline ends. The CDR3 protein is CASSVLDSNTEAFF. The CDR3 bases are TGTGCCAGCAGCGTATTGGACAGCAACACTGAAGCTTTCTTT.

This clonotype was seen repeatedly, ten times or more. The J gene is TRBJ2-5, the V gene TRBV20-1, with 9 bases that match TRBD1. The CDR3 runs 16 residues. The germline V gene encodes CDR1 DFQATT and CDR2 SNEGSKA (reference sequence). V shed 4 bases, J shed 5 bases, and the junction held 14 bases outside the gene matches. The CDR3 sequence is CSAIPSGTGPTETQYF. The CDR3 nucleotides are TGCAGTGCTATACCCTCCGGGACAGGGCCGACCGAGACCCAGTACTTC.

This rearrangement joins TRBV14 to TRBJ2-7; 8 bases map to TRBD2. The germline CDR1 and CDR2 sequences are SGHDN and FVKESK. V lost 4 bases and J lost 6; bases outside the gene matches: 8. The CDR3 runs to 14 residues. CDR3 DNA: TGTGCCAGCAGCCCGACCCGGGGGGGGTCCGAGCAGTACTTC. It is translated as CASSPTRGGSEQYF.

Details on this clonotype: A much larger clone differs by one base, so this may be a read error. The chain is built from TRBV7-2 and TRBJ2-5; D possibly corresponds to TRBD1 (5 bases). From germline, CDR1 is SGHTA and CDR2 FQGNSA. V lost 3 bases, J lost 2 bases, and 13 bases lay in between. The CDR3 covers 15 residues. The DNA for the CDR3 is TGTGCCAGCAGCTTGGACATGGGTCTTCAAGAGACCCAGTACTTC. Amino acids: CASSLDMGLQETQYF. Complete variable domain (other parts from reference TRBV7-2 and TRBJ2-5): GAGVSQSPSNKVTEKGKDVELRCDPISGHTALYWYRQSLGQGLEFLIYFQGNSAPDKSGLPSDRFSAERTGGSVSTLTIQRTQQEDSAVYLCASSLDMGLQETQYFGPGTRLLVL.

The gene calls are TRBV10-3 and TRBJ1-5; D is possibly TRBD1 (6 bases). CDR1 and CDR2 from the germline V gene are ENHRY and SYGVKD. The CDR3 runs to 17 residues. Trimming stripped 0 bases from V and 1 base from J, with 13 bases between. The CDR3 nucleotides read TGTGCCATCAGTGAGTCGAGGACAGCAGACAGCAATCAGCCCCAGCATTTT. Translating it yields CAISESRTADSNQPQHF.

The chain joins TRBV5-1 to TRBJ2-1, with 8 bases identical to TRBD2. The CDR3 is made up of 15 amino acids. Germline CDR1 and CDR2: SGHRS and YFSETQ. With 4 bases clipped from V and 5 bases from J, the junction kept 8 bases outside the gene matches. In DNA form, the CDR3 reads TGCGCCAGCAGCCTGGGGACTAGTAGCCACAATGAGCAGTTCTTC. Its protein product is CASSLGTSSHNEQFF.

In its sample, this clonotype was seen many times. This chain connects TRBV7-9 to TRBJ2-2, with TRBD1 identical over 8 bases. CDR1 is SEHNR, CDR2 FQNEAQ, per germline (reference sequence). The CDR3 is 14 amino acids. Trimming took 5 bases from V and 1 from J; bases not matched to a gene: 0. CDR3 region: CASSGTGNTGELFF. Written as DNA, the CDR3 is TGTGCCAGCAGCGGGACAGGGAACACCGGGGAGCTGTTTTTT. Drawing the rest from reference TRBV7-9 and TRBJ2-2, the complete variable domain is DTGVSQNPRHKITKRGQNVTFRCDPISEHNRLYWYRQTLGQGPEFLTYFQNEAQLEKSRLLSDRFSAERPKGSFSTLEIQRTEQGDSAMYLCASSGTGNTGELFFGEGSRLTVL.

Details on this clonotype: This clone may be a read error of a much larger clone one base away. J is TRBJ2-6 and V is TRBV19, with 7 bases aligning to TRBD1. The CDR3 loop spans 15 amino acids. Germline assignment: CDR1 LNHDA and CDR2 SQIVND (reference sequence). The CDR3 DNA reads TGTGTCAGTAGGAAAACAGGGGATGGGGCCAACGTCCTGACTTTC. This sequence encodes CVSRKTGDGANVLTF.

This clonotype was picked up many times. The gene calls are TRBV20-1 and TRBJ2-1; possible D gene TRBD2, 5 bases. The germline CDR1 and CDR2 sequences are DFQATT and SNEGSKA (reference sequence). The CDR3 spans 13 residues. The ends were cut back, 3 bases at V and 10 bases at J, with 16 bases in the middle. CDR3 protein: CSARMLGDGEQFF. DNA for the CDR3: TGCAGTGCTAGGATGCTCGGGGATGGAGAGCAGTTCTTC.

The chain uses TRBV2 and TRBJ2-3; D is ambiguous. Deletions cut 4 bases from V and 6 bases from J, with 5 bases between. This CDR3 contains 11 residues. Germline V gene sequence: CDR1 SNHLY, CDR2 FYNNEI. The CDR3 region has the DNA TGTGCCAGCAGTGGCAGGGATACGCAGTATTTT. Translation: CASSGRDTQYF.

This clonotype was observed at least ten times. This chain uses TRBV19 with TRBJ1-4; D is unclear. Trimming cost V 8 bases and J 3 bases, with 10 bases left between them. This CDR3 is 13 amino acids long. CDR1 is LNHDA, CDR2 SQIVND, per germline (reference sequence). The CDR3 sequence is CASFEEANEKLFF. The CDR3 DNA sequence: TGTGCCAGTTTCGAGGAGGCTAATGAAAAACTGTTTTTT.

The rearrangement links TRBV9 to TRBJ1-3, with D unresolved. This CDR3 is 15 amino acids long. V was cut by 0 bases and J by 0 bases, with 7 bases left in between. In germline, CDR1 is SGDLS, CDR2 YYNGEE. CDR3 in DNA: TGTGCCAGCAGCGTAGGGCAGCTCTCTGGAAACACCATATATTTT. Amino acids: CASSVGQLSGNTIYF.

The table lists this clonotype with a few counts. This sequence joins TRBV6-1 and TRBJ1-6, with unresolved D. Trimming removed 3 bases from V and 6 bases from J, with 9 bases in between. This CDR3 comprises 14 residues. CDR1 MNHNS and CDR2 SASEGT come from the germline V gene. CDR3 region: CASSDAGLNSPLHF. The DNA of the CDR3 is TGTGCCAGCAGTGATGCGGGCCTTAATTCACCCCTCCACTTT.

This clonotype was seen more than once but under ten times. The V and J genes are TRBV30 and TRBJ1-1; possibly TRBD1 for D (5 bases). The CDR3 extends over 13 amino acids. Trimming took off 1 base at V and 8 bases at J, with 14 bases between the two ends. Germline V gene sequence: CDR1 GTSNPN, CDR2 SVGIG (reference sequence). This CDR3 is CAWSELQGGEAFF. In nucleotides, the CDR3 is TGTGCCTGGAGTGAGTTGCAGGGCGGAGAAGCTTTCTTT.

This clonotype was seen repeatedly, ten times or more. V gene TRBV30 combines with J gene TRBJ1-3; D might be TRBD1 (6 bases). The CDR3 covers 14 residues. Per the germline V gene, CDR1 is GTSNPN and CDR2 is SVGIG (reference sequence). Trimming took off 3 bases at V and 4 bases at J, with 13 bases between the two ends. CDR3 residues: CAWRIRGIGNTIYF. CDR3 sequence (DNA): TGTGCCTGGAGGATCAGGGGAATCGGAAACACCATATATTTT. The full variable domain, in which reference TRBV30 and TRBJ1-3 provide the parts outside the CDR3, is SQTIHQWPATLVQPVGSPLSLECTVEGTSNPNLYWYRQAAGRGLQLLFYSVGIGQISSEVPQNLSASRPQDRQFILSSKKLLLSDSGFYLCAWRIRGIGNTIYFGEGSWLTVV.

The chain is built from TRBV21-1 and TRBJ2-5; the table calls TRBD1, which could not be checked here. TRBV21-1 is shown as a pseudogene. The CDR3 totals 19 residues. Here the CDR3 DNA reads TGTGCCAGCAGCAAAGTGTACTCGACCCGAGAGACTCCCCGGGAGACCCAGTACTTC. Protein: CASSKVYSTRETPRETQYF.

The rearrangement joins TRBV3-1 to TRBJ1-2; 10 bases are a match to TRBD1. The CDR3 totals 14 residues. CDR1 and CDR2 from the germline V gene are LGHDT and YNNKEL (reference sequence). The junction had 3 bases not matched to a gene; V was cut back by 4 bases and J by 4 bases. The DNA for the CDR3 is TGTGCCAGCAGCCCGACAGGGGGCGGCTATGGCTACACCTTC. Encoded protein: CASSPTGGGYGYTF.

Many counts were recorded for this clonotype. The genes are TRBV13 and TRBJ2-7, with D perhaps assigned TRBD1 or TRBD2 (6 bases each). CDR1 and CDR2 (germline): PRHDT, FYEKMQ (reference sequence). With 6 bases removed from V and 1 base from J, the gap between germline ends came to 16 bases. This CDR3 is built from 15 residues. The CDR3 coding sequence is TGTGCCAGCAGGGGACGGGGGCCGTATTCCTACGAGCAGTACTTC. It yields the protein CASRGRGPYSYEQYF.

This clonotype has more than one count but fewer than ten. The J gene is TRBJ1-1, the V gene TRBV4-1; D is unclear. The CDR3 runs to 11 residues. Looked up from germline, CDR1 is MGHRA and CDR2 is YSYEKL. V lost 7 bases and J 5 bases, leaving 8 bases between the germline ends. CDR3 coding DNA: TGCGCCAGCAAAAGGGATACTGAAGCTTTCTTT. As protein: CASKRDTEAFF.